The 29 T cell receptor beta chains below were found in one sample sequenced in a study of metastatic and nonmetastatic thyroid tumors. Patients underwent thyroid surgery, and none had received any treatment before it. TCRdb re-analyzed the PCR reads through MiXCR. The repertoire has under 55,000 clones, roughly 18% of them found once; the top ten carry 2.5% to 3%. Material for sequencing was blood. These receptors all stem from a female donor with papillary thyroid cancer or a benign thyroid nodule (not recorded which). Some clones in this sample may be carry-over from other donors' samples.

This clone was observed many times. V is TRBV2 and J is TRBJ2-7; TRBD1 is a possible D gene (6 bases). CDR3 length: 14 amino acids. Germline values: CDR1 SNHLY, CDR2 FYNNEI. The V end lost 5 bases, the J end lost 6 bases, and 17 bases lay between the germline ends. CDR3 protein: CASSSFGDNIEQYF. The CDR3 bases are TGTGCCAGCAGTAGCTTTGGGGACAATATCGAGCAGTACTTC.

This clone showed up many times. The chain recombines TRBV5-1 with TRBJ2-1; 7 bases map to TRBD2. Trimming at V came to 0 bases and at J to 0 bases, leaving 15 bases not matched to a gene. The CDR3 loop spans 20 amino acids. CDR1 is SGHRS and CDR2 is YFSETQ in the germline V gene. The CDR3 loop is CASSLALFQRGGGSYNEQFF. In nucleotides, the CDR3 is TGCGCCAGCAGCTTGGCCCTCTTCCAGCGGGGAGGCGGCTCCTACAATGAGCAGTTCTTC.

This clone has only a few counts. At one end the junction does not follow the germline gene, possibly because of a read error. V gene TRBV5-6 combines with J gene TRBJ1-2; no definite D call. The germline CDR1 and CDR2 sequences are SGHDT and YYEEEE. The CDR3 has 14 residues. CDR3 loop: CAGSQWQVTYGYTF. In nucleotides, the CDR3 is TGTGCCGGCAGCCAGTGGCAGGTCACCTATGGCTACACCTTC.

This clone was picked up many times. The chain couples TRBV30 to TRBJ2-7, with 7 bases aligning to TRBD2. With 3 bases clipped from V and 6 bases from J, the junction kept 14 bases outside the gene matches. The CDR3 is 15 residues long. Germline values: CDR1 GTSNPN, CDR2 SVGIG (reference sequence). The CDR3, as DNA: TGTGCCTGGAGGGGGGGGACCCTACATATGGGCGAGCAGTACTTC. Translation gives CAWRGGTLHMGEQYF.

V and J are TRBV27 and TRBJ1-2, with D perhaps TRBD1 (6 bases). Trimming left V 0 bases short and J 7 bases short, with 12 bases between. Germline V gene lookup returns CDR1 MNHEY and CDR2 SMNVEV (reference sequence). The length of the CDR3 is 14 residues. In DNA form, the CDR3 reads TGTGCCAGCAGTTTATCGAGGGGGTTGGGTGGCTACACCTTC. It specifies CASSLSRGLGGYTF.

There are many counts of this clone. A much larger clone differs from this one at a single base, so this may be a read error. The gene calls are TRBV28 and TRBJ1-6, with TRBD1 matching 7 bases. V dropped 10 bases and J dropped 10; count of bases not matched to a gene: 19. Germline V gene sequence: CDR1 MDHEN, CDR2 SYDVKM. The CDR3 has 16 residues. The CDR3 sequence: CATAPQGSRVKSPLHF. The CDR3 nucleotides are TGTGCCACCGCCCCACAGGGGTCTAGAGTAAAGTCACCCCTCCACTTT. The full variable domain, completed using reference TRBV28 and TRBJ1-6, is DVKVTQSSRYLVKRTGEKVFLECVQDMDHENMFWYRQDPGLGLRLIYFSYDVKMKEKGDIPEGYSVSREKKERFSLILESASTNQTSMYLCATAPQGSRVKSPLHFGNGTRLTVT.

This chain links TRBV20-1 with TRBJ2-5; D is unclear. This CDR3 contains 13 residues. The V end was cut by 5 bases, the J end by 1 base, with 11 bases between. The V gene's germline CDR1 is DFQATT and CDR2 SNEGSKA (reference sequence). The CDR3 nucleotides are TGCAGTGCTTCCTCCGGGCCCCAAGAGACCCAGTACTTC. The encoded protein is CSASSGPQETQYF.

Of note for this clone: Mismatch with germline at one junction end may stem from a read error. V gene TRBV30 combines with J gene TRBJ2-5; 9 nucleotides match TRBD1. Germline lookup yields CDR1 GTSNPN and CDR2 SVGIG (reference sequence). The CDR3 is 13 amino acids. Written as DNA, the CDR3 is TGTGCCTGGAGTTCGGGACAGGGAGTGACCCAGCACTTC. Translation gives CAWSSGQGVTQHF.

The J gene is TRBJ2-3, the V gene TRBV5-1, with D possibly TRBD2 on 6 matching bases. V was clipped by 5 bases and J by 15 bases, with 25 bases between them. Germline CDR1 reads SGHRS; CDR2 reads YFSETQ. The CDR3 is 14 residues long. The CDR3 DNA follows: TGCGCCAGCAGACGGGAGCTGAACACAGATACCCATTATTTT. This translates into CASRRELNTDTHYF.

On this clone itself: It is likely a read error, because the conserved phenylalanine at the end of the CDR3 is missing. The DNA is omitted, as the CDR3 cannot be located on it reliably, and the CDR3 follows TCRdb's listing. The chain carries TRBV9 and TRBJ2-1; the D call of TRBD2 is as the table states it, not checked on the DNA. Germline V CDR1 and CDR2: SGDLS, YYNGEE. The CDR3 region is 17 residues in length, termini included. The CDR3 sequence: CASSAGGGLDSYNEQLL.

Details on this clone: An end of the junction does not agree with germline; a read error may underlie this. This sequence joins TRBV6-1 and TRBJ2-5; 12 bases map to TRBD2. The CDR3 spans 19 residues. Germline CDR1 reads MNHNS; CDR2 reads SASEGT. The CDR3 nucleotides are TGTGCCAGCAGTGAAGAGCTTTATGGACTAGCGGGATTCCAAGAGACCGAGTACTTC. Amino acid sequence: CASSEELYGLAGFQETEYF.

This clone was recorded at least ten times. The CDR3 here is CASSADRGRVADLYF. The CDR3 DNA is TGCGCCAGCAGCGCCGACAGGGGGCGGGTAGCAGACCTTTACTTC. The chain is built from TRBV5-1 and TRBJ2-7; TRBD1 aligns across 10 bases. V lost 4 bases to trimming and J lost 13 bases; unmatched junction nucleotides: 17. Germline CDR1 is SGHRS and CDR2 is YFSETQ. This CDR3 is 15 amino acids long.

This clone was found many times. The gene calls are TRBV18 and TRBJ1-5, with 9 bases that match TRBD1. CDR3 length equals 17 residues. V was clipped by 3 bases and J by 9 bases; unmatched bases: 15. Germline CDR1 is KGHSH and CDR2 is LQKENI. The CDR3 nucleotides read TGTGCCAGCTCACCTCAAGCCGGGACAGGGACCGATGGGCCCCAGCATTTT. Translating gives CASSPQAGTGTDGPQHF. Full variable domain (rest looked up from reference TRBV18 and TRBJ1-5): NAGVMQNPRHLVRRRGQEARLRCSPMKGHSHVYWYRQLPEEGLKFMVYLQKENIIDESGMPKERFSAEFPKEGPSILRIQQVVRGDSAAYFCASSPQAGTGTDGPQHFGDGTRLSIL.

This clone was seen repeatedly, ten times or more. V usage is TRBV30 and J usage is TRBJ1-5; 8 bases agree with TRBD1. Germline V gene lookup returns CDR1 GTSNPN and CDR2 SVGIG (reference sequence). Trimming took 3 bases from V and 3 from J; bases not matched to a gene: 7. CDR3 length equals 15 residues. CDR3 sequence reads: CAWSRGGQVNQPQHF. The CDR3 DNA sequence: TGTGCCTGGAGCCGAGGGGGACAGGTCAATCAGCCCCAGCATTTT. Full variable domain (remainder filled in from reference TRBV30 and TRBJ1-5): SQTIHQWPATLVQPVGSPLSLECTVEGTSNPNLYWYRQAAGRGLQLLFYSVGIGQISSEVPQNLSASRPQDRQFILSSKKLLLSDSGFYLCAWSRGGQVNQPQHFGDGTRLSIL.

This clone was counted many times. The CDR3 spells CASSLGGLNTEAFF. The CDR3 DNA follows: TGTGCCAGCAGCTTGGGGGGTCTGAACACTGAAGCTTTCTTT. The chain joins TRBV5-4 to TRBJ1-1; the D is unclear. This CDR3 region has 14 residues. Germline assignment: CDR1 SGHNT and CDR2 YYREEE (reference sequence). Trimming pared 0 bases from V and 0 bases from J, leaving 6 bases between.

This clone came up a few times. In DNA form, the CDR3 reads TGTGCCAGCGTATCCTGGGGATATACGCAGTATTTT. It encodes CASVSWGYTQYF. The rearrangement uses TRBV28 and TRBJ2-3, with D unresolved. Trimming took 8 bases from V and 7 from J, leaving 13 bases between them. The CDR3 covers 12 residues. Germline CDR1 is MDHEN and CDR2 is SYDVKM.

In this sample, this clone turned up many times. The CDR3 DNA reads TGCAGCGTGAGAGACACAGATACGCAGTATTTT. Residues: CSVRDTDTQYF. The chain employs TRBV29-1 and TRBJ2-3; D not resolved. CDR1 and CDR2 (germline): SQVTM, ANQGSEA. The CDR3 runs to 11 residues. Trimming removed 6 bases from V and 2 bases from J, with 6 bases in between.

This clone occurred many times. V is TRBV5-5 and J is TRBJ2-5; 12 bases are a match to TRBD2. The CDR3 length is 15 residues. The junction had 0 bases not matched to a gene; V was cut back by 1 base and J by 2 bases. Germline V CDR1 and CDR2: SGHKS, YYEKEE (reference sequence). CDR3 region: CASSLTSGRQETQYF. CDR3 DNA sequence: TGTGCCAGCAGCTTGACTAGCGGGAGGCAAGAGACCCAGTACTTC.

The rearrangement joins TRBV3-1 to TRBJ2-7; D is ambiguous. Per germline, CDR1 LGHDT and CDR2 YNNKEL (reference sequence). The V gene lost 4 bases and the J gene lost 3 bases, with 16 bases spanning the gap. The CDR3 spans 15 residues. CDR3 amino acids: CASSLIAPPSYEQYF. The CDR3 DNA reads as TGTGCCAGCAGCCTCATTGCCCCGCCGAGCTACGAGCAGTACTTC.

This clone was seen repeatedly, ten times or more. The chain links TRBV30 to TRBJ1-4, with 11 nucleotides matching TRBD1. The V gene end was trimmed by 3 bases and the J gene end by 6 bases; junction bases not matched to a gene: 0. This CDR3 region has 13 residues. The germline V gene encodes CDR1 GTSNPN and CDR2 SVGIG (reference sequence). In DNA form, the CDR3 reads TGTGCCTGGAGGGACAGGGGGCATGAAAAACTGTTTTTT. Its translation: CAWRDRGHEKLFF.

At least ten counts were recorded for this clone. V gene TRBV6-5 combines with J gene TRBJ2-3, with 8 positions matching TRBD2. With V trimmed by 0 bases and J by 4 bases, 3 bases remained unmatched. Germline-derived CDR1 and CDR2 are MNHEY and SVGAGI. The CDR3 contains 15 residues. As DNA, the CDR3 is TGTGCCAGCAGTTACTCCCGTAGCGGGGCAGATACGCAGTATTTT. This codes for CASSYSRSGADTQYF.

Many counts were recorded for this clone. V is TRBV20-1 and J is TRBJ2-6; 7 positions match TRBD1. CDR1 DFQATT and CDR2 SNEGSKA come from the germline V gene (reference sequence). J gave up 6 bases and V 3 bases, and 14 bases lay outside the gene matches. This CDR3 has 17 residues. CDR3 DNA sequence: TGCAGTGCTAGCCTCCTGCTGGGACAGTCGGTGGCCAACGTCCTGACTTTC. This encodes CSASLLLGQSVANVLTF.

The chain employs TRBV19 and TRBJ2-7; possibly TRBD2 for D (7 bases). The germline V gene encodes CDR1 LNHDA and CDR2 SQIVND (reference sequence). The CDR3 is made up of 14 amino acids. V lost 9 bases and J lost 3, with 18 bases in between. DNA of the CDR3: TGTGCCAGCAGTGCATTGGGGGGGCGCTACGAGCAGTACTTC. This gives the protein CASSALGGRYEQYF.

This clone showed up just a few times. One end of the junction is discordant with germline, which a read error may explain. This specimen includes other DNA sequences encoding the same CDR3. V gene TRBV30 combines with J gene TRBJ1-1; the D is unclear. Germline-derived CDR1 and CDR2 are GTSNPN and SVGIG (reference sequence). CDR3 length: 10 amino acids. The CDR3 bases are TGTGCCTGGGGCAGGAATGAAGCTTTCTTC. The encoded protein is CAWGRNEAFF.

This clone was detected many times. The CDR3 spells CATQSLSNTEAFF. The CDR3 DNA reads as TGTGCCACCCAATCTCTCAGCAACACTGAAGCTTTCTTT. The V and J genes are TRBV18 and TRBJ1-1, with D uncertain. Looked up from germline, CDR1 is KGHSH and CDR2 is LQKENI. The CDR3 contains 13 residues. Trimming left V 10 bases short and J 2 bases short, with 14 bases between. Together with reference TRBV18 and TRBJ1-1, the CDR3 gives the full variable domain: NAGVMQNPRHLVRRRGQEARLRCSPMKGHSHVYWYRQLPEEGLKFMVYLQKENIIDESGMPKERFSAEFPKEGPSILRIQQVVRGDSAAYFCATQSLSNTEAFFGQGTRLTVV.

This clone came up many times. V usage is TRBV28 and J usage is TRBJ1-5; D is possibly TRBD1 (6 bases). V was trimmed by 1 base and J by 4 bases, leaving 14 bases between them. CDR1 is MDHEN and CDR2 is SYDVKM in the germline V gene. This CDR3 has 16 amino acids. The CDR3 region has the DNA TGTGCCAGCAGTTTATTCGAACAGGGAATGAATCAGCCCCAGCATTTT. This encodes CASSLFEQGMNQPQHF.

In this sample, this clone turned up many times. V gene TRBV28 combines with J gene TRBJ1-1; 9 positions match TRBD1. The junction had 4 bases not matched to a gene; V was cut back by 3 bases and J by 5 bases. Germline V gives CDR1 MDHEN, CDR2 SYDVKM. This CDR3 region has 14 residues. Here the CDR3 DNA reads TGTGCCAGCAGTTTGATGACAGGGGGAACTGAAGCTTTCTTT. Translation gives CASSLMTGGTEAFF.

This clone was detected many times. The chain couples TRBV25-1 to TRBJ2-7, with TRBD2 as a possible D gene (6 bases). V dropped 6 bases and J dropped 3 bases, with 18 bases sitting between them. Germline values: CDR1 MGHDK, CDR2 SYGVNS. The CDR3 consists of 15 residues. CDR3 nucleotide sequence: TGTGCCAGCAGCGAGACTAGGAATGGAGGCTACGAGCAGTACTTC. The encoded protein is CASSETRNGGYEQYF.

Many counts were recorded for this clone. The gene calls are TRBV3-1 and TRBJ2-2, with D hard to call. This CDR3 is 12 amino acids long. Per the germline V gene, CDR1 is LGHDT and CDR2 is YNNKEL (reference sequence). Between the trimmed V and J ends, which lost 5 bases and 1 base, there was a span of 2 bases. The CDR3 region is CASSVNTGELFF. Here the CDR3 DNA reads TGTGCCAGCAGCGTGAACACCGGGGAGCTGTTTTTT.